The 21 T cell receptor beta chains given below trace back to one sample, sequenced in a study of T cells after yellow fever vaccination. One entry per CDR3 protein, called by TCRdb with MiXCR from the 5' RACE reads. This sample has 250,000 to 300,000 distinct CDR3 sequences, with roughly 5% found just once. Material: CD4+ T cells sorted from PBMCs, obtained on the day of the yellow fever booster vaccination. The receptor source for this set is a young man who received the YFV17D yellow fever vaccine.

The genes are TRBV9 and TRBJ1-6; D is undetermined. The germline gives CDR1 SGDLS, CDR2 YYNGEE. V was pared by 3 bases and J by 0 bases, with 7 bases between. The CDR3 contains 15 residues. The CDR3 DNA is TGTGCCAGCAGCGCCCTCGGCTCCTATAATTCACCCCTCCACTTT. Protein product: CASSALGSYNSPLHF.

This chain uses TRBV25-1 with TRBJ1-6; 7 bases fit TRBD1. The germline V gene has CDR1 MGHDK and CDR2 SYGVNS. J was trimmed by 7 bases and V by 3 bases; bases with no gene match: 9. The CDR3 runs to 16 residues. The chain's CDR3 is CASSDPTQGWNSPLHF. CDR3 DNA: TGTGCCAGCAGTGATCCGACACAGGGGTGGAATTCACCCCTCCACTTT. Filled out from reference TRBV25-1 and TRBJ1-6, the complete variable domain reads EADIYQTPRYLVIGTGKKITLECSQTMGHDKMYWYQQDPGMELHLIHYSYGVNSTEKGDLSSESTVSRIRTEHFPLTLESARPSHTSQYLCASSDPTQGWNSPLHFGNGTRLTVT.

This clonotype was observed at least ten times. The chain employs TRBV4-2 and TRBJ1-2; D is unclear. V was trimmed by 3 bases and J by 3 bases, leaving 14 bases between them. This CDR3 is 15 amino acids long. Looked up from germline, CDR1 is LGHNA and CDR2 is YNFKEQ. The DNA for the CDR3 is TGTGCCAGCAGCCAGCCCGTTGGGGTGGACTATGGCTACACCTTC. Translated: CASSQPVGVDYGYTF.

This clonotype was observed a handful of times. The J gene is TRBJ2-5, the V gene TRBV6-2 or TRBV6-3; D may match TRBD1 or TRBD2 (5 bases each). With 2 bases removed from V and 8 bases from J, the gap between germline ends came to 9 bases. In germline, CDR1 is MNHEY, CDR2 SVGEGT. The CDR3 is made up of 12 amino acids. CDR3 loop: CASSYGTLTQYF. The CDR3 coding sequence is TGTGCCAGCAGTTACGGGACCCTTACCCAGTACTTC.

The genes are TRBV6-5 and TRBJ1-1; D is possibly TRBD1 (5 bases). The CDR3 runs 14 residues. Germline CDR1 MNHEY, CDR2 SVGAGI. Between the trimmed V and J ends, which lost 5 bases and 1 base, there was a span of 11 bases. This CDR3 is CASSGAITNTEAFF. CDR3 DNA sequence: TGTGCCAGCAGTGGGGCCATTACGAACACTGAAGCTTTCTTT.

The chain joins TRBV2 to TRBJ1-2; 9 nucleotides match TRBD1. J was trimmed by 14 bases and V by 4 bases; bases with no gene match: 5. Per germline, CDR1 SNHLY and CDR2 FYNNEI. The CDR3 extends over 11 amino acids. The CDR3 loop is CASSVRTGETF. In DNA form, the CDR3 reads TGTGCCAGCAGTGTTCGGACAGGGGAAACCTTC.

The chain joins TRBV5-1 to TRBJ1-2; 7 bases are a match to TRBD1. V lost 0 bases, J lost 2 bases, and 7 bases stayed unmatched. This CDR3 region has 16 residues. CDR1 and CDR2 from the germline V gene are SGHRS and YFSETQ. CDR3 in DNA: TGCGCCAGCAGCTTGGAAAGGGGGCGCTTGAACTATGGCTACACCTTC. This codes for CASSLERGRLNYGYTF.

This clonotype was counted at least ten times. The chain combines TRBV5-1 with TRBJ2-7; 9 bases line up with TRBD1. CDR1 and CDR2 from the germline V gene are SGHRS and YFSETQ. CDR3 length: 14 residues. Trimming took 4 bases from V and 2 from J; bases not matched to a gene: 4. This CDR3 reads CASSGGQGTYEQYF. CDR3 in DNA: TGCGCCAGCAGCGGCGGACAGGGGACCTACGAGCAGTACTTC.

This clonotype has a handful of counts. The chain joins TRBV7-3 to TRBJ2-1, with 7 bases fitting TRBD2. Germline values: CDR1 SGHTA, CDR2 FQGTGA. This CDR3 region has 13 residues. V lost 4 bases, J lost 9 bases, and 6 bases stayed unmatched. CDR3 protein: CASSWGGGGEQFF. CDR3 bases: TGTGCCAGCAGCTGGGGGGGTGGAGGTGAGCAGTTCTTC.

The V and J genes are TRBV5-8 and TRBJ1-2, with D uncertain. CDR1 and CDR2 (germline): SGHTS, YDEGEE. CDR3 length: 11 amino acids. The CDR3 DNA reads TGTACCGCTCCCAGGTGGTATGGCTACACCTTC. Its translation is CTAPRWYGYTF. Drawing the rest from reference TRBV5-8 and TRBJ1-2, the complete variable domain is EAGVTQSPTHLIKTRGQQATLRCSPISGHTSVYWYQQALGLGLQFLLWYDEGEERNRGNFPPRFSGRQFPNYSSELNVNALELEDSALYLCTAPRWYGYTFGSGTRLTVV.

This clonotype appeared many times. The CDR3 bases are TGTGCCAGCAGGCCCATGGTCCCAGATACGCAGTATTTT. Its translation: CASRPMVPDTQYF. This sequence joins TRBV12-3 or TRBV12-4 and TRBJ2-3; no reliable D call. The CDR3 totals 13 residues. V was trimmed by 6 bases and J by 4 bases, leaving 11 bases between them.

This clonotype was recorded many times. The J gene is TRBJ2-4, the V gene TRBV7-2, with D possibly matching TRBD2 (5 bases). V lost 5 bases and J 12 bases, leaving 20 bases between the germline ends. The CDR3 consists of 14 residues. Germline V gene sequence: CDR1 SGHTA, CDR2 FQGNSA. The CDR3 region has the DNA TGTGCCAGCAGCATCCCAACTACCCCCGGGAATCAGTACTTC. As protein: CASSIPTTPGNQYF.

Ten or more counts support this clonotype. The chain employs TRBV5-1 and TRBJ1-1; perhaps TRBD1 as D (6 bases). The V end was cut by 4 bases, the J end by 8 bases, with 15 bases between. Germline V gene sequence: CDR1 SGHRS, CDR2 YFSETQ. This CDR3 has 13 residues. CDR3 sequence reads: CASSGYRESEAFF. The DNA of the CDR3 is TGCGCCAGCAGCGGCTACAGGGAGTCAGAAGCTTTCTTT.

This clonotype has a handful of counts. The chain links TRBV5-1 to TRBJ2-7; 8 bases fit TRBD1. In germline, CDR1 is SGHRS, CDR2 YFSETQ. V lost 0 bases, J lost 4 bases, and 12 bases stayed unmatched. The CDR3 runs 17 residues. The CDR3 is CASSLVRLRGQFYEQYF. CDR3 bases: TGCGCCAGCAGCTTGGTCCGCCTCAGGGGGCAGTTTTACGAGCAGTACTTC.

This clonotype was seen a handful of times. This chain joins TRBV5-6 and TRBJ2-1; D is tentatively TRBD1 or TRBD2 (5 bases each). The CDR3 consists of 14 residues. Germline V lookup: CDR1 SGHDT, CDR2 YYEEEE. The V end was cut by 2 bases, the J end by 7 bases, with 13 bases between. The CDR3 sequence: CASSLRGPGNEQFF. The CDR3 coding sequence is TGTGCCAGCAGCTTAAGGGGACCTGGAAATGAGCAGTTCTTC. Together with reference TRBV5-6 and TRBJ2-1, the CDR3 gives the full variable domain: DAGVTQSPTHLIKTRGQQVTLRCSPKSGHDTVSWYQQALGQGPQFIFQYYEEEERQRGNFPDRFSGHQFPNYSSELNVNALLLGDSALYLCASSLRGPGNEQFFGPGTRLTVL.

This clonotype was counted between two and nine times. The CDR3 region is CASSQEGGWGGEQYF. The CDR3 nucleotides are TGCGCCAGCAGCCAAGAAGGGGGCTGGGGGGGTGAGCAGTACTTC. The chain has TRBV4-3 and TRBJ2-7; possibly TRBD1 or TRBD2 for D (7 bases each). V lost 0 bases, J lost 7 bases, and 16 bases lay in between. This CDR3 is 15 amino acids long. CDR1 and CDR2 from the germline V gene are LGHNA and YSLEER.

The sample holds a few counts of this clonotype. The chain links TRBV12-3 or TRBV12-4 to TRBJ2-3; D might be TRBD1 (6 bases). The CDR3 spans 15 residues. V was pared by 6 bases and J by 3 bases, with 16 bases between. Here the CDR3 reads CASRLQGLSTDTQYF. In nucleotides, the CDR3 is TGTGCCAGCAGACTACAGGGTCTGAGTACAGATACGCAGTATTTT.

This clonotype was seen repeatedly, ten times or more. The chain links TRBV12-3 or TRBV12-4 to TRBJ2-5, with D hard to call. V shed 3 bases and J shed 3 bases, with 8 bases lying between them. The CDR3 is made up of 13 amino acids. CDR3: CASSFRAEETQYF. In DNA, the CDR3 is TGTGCCAGCAGTTTTCGAGCAGAAGAGACCCAGTACTTC.

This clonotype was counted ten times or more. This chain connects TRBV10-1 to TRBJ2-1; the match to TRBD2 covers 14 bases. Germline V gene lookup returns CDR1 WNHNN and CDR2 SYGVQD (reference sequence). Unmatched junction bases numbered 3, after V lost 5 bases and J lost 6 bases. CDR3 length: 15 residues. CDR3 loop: CASSRLAGGVNEQFF. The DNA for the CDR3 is TGCGCCAGCAGTCGACTAGCGGGGGGGGTCAATGAGCAGTTCTTC.

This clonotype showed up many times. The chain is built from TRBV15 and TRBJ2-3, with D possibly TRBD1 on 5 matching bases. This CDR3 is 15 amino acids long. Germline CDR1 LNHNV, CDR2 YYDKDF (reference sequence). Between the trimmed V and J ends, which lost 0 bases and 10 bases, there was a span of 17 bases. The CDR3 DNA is TGTGCCACCAGCAGAGATAGGGGAACAGGTCTTTCGCAGTATTTT. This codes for CATSRDRGTGLSQYF.

CDR3 in amino acids: CSARDPQGDYGYTF. The DNA of the CDR3 is TGCAGTGCTAGAGATCCTCAGGGAGACTATGGCTACACCTTC. This chain uses TRBV20-1 with TRBJ1-2; perhaps TRBD1 as D (5 bases). V shed 0 bases and J shed 3 bases, with 11 bases lying between them. The CDR3 covers 14 residues. Germline V lookup: CDR1 DFQATT, CDR2 SNEGSKA (reference sequence).